This T cell receptor (beta chain) was captured in a study of cytomegalovirus exposure and HLA in healthy donors. The CDR3 totals 15 residues. CDR1 and CDR2 from the germline V gene are MNHEY and SVGAGI. The V gene end was trimmed by 3 bases and the J gene end by 4 bases; junction bases not matched to a gene: 6. Clones were read by immunoSEQ multiplex PCR, and TCRdb kept only the in-frame ones, dropping some. In the table there are 110,000 or so clones, about 85% of which are singletons. The source is a woman aged 18-35 years in good health and CMV-seropositive. V is TRBV6-5 and J is TRBJ2-5; 9 bases align to TRBD1. Material for sequencing was PBMCs. The CDR3 DNA reads TGTGCCAGCAGTTATGGGGACAGGGTCTCAGAGACCCAGTACTTC. Residues: CASSYGDRVSETQYF.